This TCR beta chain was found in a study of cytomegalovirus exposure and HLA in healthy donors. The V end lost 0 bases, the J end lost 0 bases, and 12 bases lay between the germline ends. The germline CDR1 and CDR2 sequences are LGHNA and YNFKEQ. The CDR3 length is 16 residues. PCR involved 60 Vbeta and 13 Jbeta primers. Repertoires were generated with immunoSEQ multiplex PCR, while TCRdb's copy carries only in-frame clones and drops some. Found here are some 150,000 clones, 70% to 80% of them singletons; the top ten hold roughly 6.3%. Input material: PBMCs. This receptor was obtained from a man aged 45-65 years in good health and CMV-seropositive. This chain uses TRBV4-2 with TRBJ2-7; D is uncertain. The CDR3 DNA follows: TGTGCCAGCAGCCAAGATATCCGGGTTAGCTCCTACGAGCAGTACTTC. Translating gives CASSQDIRVSSYEQYF.